The clone carrying this TCR beta chain was observed a handful of times. This record belongs to a study of blood T cell repertoires in COVID-19. Across the whole study: PBMCs, B-cell-depleted T cells, or T cells provided the cDNA or gDNA that made up the material.

The method was immunoSEQ multiplex PCR; TCRdb's version includes in-frame clones alone and lacks a portion of them. Of some 50,000 clones in the sample, 87% were seen once. The sample was peripheral blood. The receptor comes from a human donor in a cohort sampled during active COVID-19.

CDR3 protein: CASKARDRGDTEAFF. The CDR3 bases are TGTGCCAGCAAAGCACGGGACAGGGGTGATACTGAAGCTTTCTTT. This chain links TRBV3-1 (or the pseudogene TRBV3-2) with TRBJ1-1; 10 bases line up with TRBD1. The CDR3 contains 15 residues. Germline V gives CDR1 LGHDT, CDR2 YNNKEL (reference sequence). V was pared by 7 bases and J by 5 bases, with 10 bases of the junction left unmatched.